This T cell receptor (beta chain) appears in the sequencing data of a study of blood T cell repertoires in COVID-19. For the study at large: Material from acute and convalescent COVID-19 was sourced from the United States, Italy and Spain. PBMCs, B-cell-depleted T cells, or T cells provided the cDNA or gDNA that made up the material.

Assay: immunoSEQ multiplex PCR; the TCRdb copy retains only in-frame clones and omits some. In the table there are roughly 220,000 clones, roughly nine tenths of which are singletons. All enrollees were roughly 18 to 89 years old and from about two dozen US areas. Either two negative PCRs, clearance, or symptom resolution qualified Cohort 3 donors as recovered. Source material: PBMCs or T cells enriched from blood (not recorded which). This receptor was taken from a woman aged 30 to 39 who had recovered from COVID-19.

The CDR3 is CASSPRTVYGYTF. Here the CDR3 DNA reads TGTGCCAGCAGCCCAAGGACTGTCTATGGCTACACCTTC. The chain couples TRBV5-4 to TRBJ1-2, with D unclear. CDR3 length equals 13 residues. Trimming stripped 4 bases from V and 4 bases from J, with 11 bases between. CDR1 and CDR2 (germline): SGHNT, YYREEE (reference sequence).